Listed below are T cell receptor beta chains from one sample, sequenced in a study of T cells in Graves' hyperthyroidism and ophthalmopathy. TCRdb re-derived calls from the multiplex PCR reads in MiXCR, one entry per CDR3 protein. In the table there are around 250,000 distinct CDR3 sequences, about 25% of which are singletons. The sequencing sample was made of blood. These receptors all stem from a woman aged 40-49 years with Graves' ophthalmopathy. Each CDR3 is given with its conserved first and last residue. Fields, in order: V gene, clone size, D gene, J gene, CDR3 protein, CDR3 DNA. A D gene is named only where the DNA matches it firmly. Size values are once, few and many counts, or a class for expanded clones, and some rows have none.

V: TRBV28; size: many; D: -; J: TRBJ1-5; CDR3: CASSFRTGGRTYQPQHF; DNA: TGTGCCAGCAGTTTCCGAACCGGCGGACGGACTTATCAGCCCCAGCATTTT
V: TRBV7-3; size: -; D: TRBD1; J: TRBJ1-1; CDR3: CASSSNRGKGTEAFF; DNA: TGTGCCAGCAGCTCAAACAGGGGGAAGGGCACTGAAGCTTTCTTT
V: TRBV12-3/TRBV12-4; size: many; D: -; J: TRBJ1-6; CDR3: CASRPYRSSYNSPLHF; DNA: TGTGCCAGCAGGCCCTACAGAAGCTCCTATAATTCACCCCTCCACTTT
V: TRBV28; size: many; D: -; J: TRBJ2-7; CDR3: CASSSPGTYTYEQYF; DNA: TGTGCCAGCAGTTCCCCCGGGACATACACCTACGAGCAGTACTTC
V: TRBV12-3/TRBV12-4; size: -; D: TRBD2; J: TRBJ2-3; CDR3: CASRGLAGPRGTDTQYF; DNA: TGTGCCAGCAGGGGACTAGCGGGACCCCGAGGCACAGATACGCAGTATTTT
V: TRBV6-1; size: many; D: TRBD2; J: TRBJ2-5; CDR3: CASSEVVEREAGETQYF; DNA: TGTGCCAGCAGTGAAGTGGTAGAGCGGGAGGCGGGGGAGACCCAGTACTTC
V: TRBV12-3/TRBV12-4; size: few; D: TRBD2; J: TRBJ2-5; CDR3: CASSSGLAGDQETQYF; DNA: TGTGCCAGCAGTTCTGGACTAGCGGGCGACCAAGAGACCCAGTACTTC
V: TRBV28; size: -; D: TRBD2; J: TRBJ2-7; CDR3: CASSLLLRLAGPSYEQYF; DNA: TGTGCCAGCAGTTTACTGCTGCGGCTAGCGGGGCCCTCCTACGAGCAGTACTTC
V: TRBV20-1; size: few; D: TRBD1; J: TRBJ1-1; CDR3: CSARPGGNTEAFF; DNA: TGCAGTGCTAGACCAGGGGGGAACACTGAAGCTTTCTTT
V: TRBV18; size: many; D: -; J: TRBJ2-7; CDR3: CASSPPSGPYEQYF; DNA: TGTGCCAGCTCACCACCGAGCGGGCCCTACGAGCAGTACTTC
V: TRBV5-6; size: -; D: TRBD1; J: TRBJ1-1; CDR3: CASSLLRTGGFTEAFF; DNA: TGTGCCAGCAGCTTGTTACGGACAGGGGGCTTTACTGAAGCTTTCTTT
V: TRBV2; size: -; D: TRBD1; J: TRBJ1-1; CDR3: CASLLDQGADEAFF; DNA: TGTGCCAGTCTATTGGACCAGGGGGCCGATGAAGCTTTCTTT
V: TRBV5-1; size: many; D: TRBD2; J: TRBJ2-5; CDR3: CASSLPSGKGETQYF; DNA: TGCGCCAGCAGCTTACCTAGCGGGAAAGGAGAGACCCAGTACTTC
V: TRBV30; size: many; D: -; J: TRBJ2-2; CDR3: CAWSGLISGELFF; DNA: TGTGCCTGGAGTGGCTTAATCTCCGGGGAGCTGTTTTTT
V: TRBV28; size: many; D: -; J: TRBJ1-2; CDR3: CASSFPEDDGYTF; DNA: TGTGCCAGCAGTTTCCCAGAAGACGATGGCTACACCTTC
V: TRBV6-1; size: many; D: -; J: TRBJ2-2; CDR3: CASRHGQLAGGELFF; DNA: TGTGCCAGCAGACACGGACAGCTCGCTGGAGGGGAGCTGTTTTTT
V: TRBV9; size: -; D: TRBD1; J: TRBJ1-3; CDR3: CASSLGDRGKGNTIYF; DNA: TGTGCCAGCAGCTTGGGGGACAGGGGAAAAGGAAACACCATATATTTT
V: TRBV3-1; size: few; D: -; J: TRBJ2-2; CDR3: CASSPGPSNTGELFF; DNA: TGTGCCAGCAGCCCGGGACCTTCGAACACCGGGGAGCTGTTTTTT
V: TRBV6-1; size: -; D: -; J: TRBJ1-2; CDR3: CASSEPGTTSASGYTF; DNA: TGTGCCAGCAGTGAACCCGGGACAACCTCGGCGTCCGGCTACACCTTC
V: TRBV4-2; size: many; D: -; J: TRBJ2-7; CDR3: CASSQGTSSYEQYF; DNA: TGTGCCAGCAGCCAAGGGACATCGAGTTACGAGCAGTACTTC
V: TRBV7-2; size: few; D: TRBD2; J: TRBJ2-5; CDR3: CASSLRLAIETQYF; DNA: TGTGCCAGCAGCTTAAGACTAGCAATTGAGACCCAGTACTTC
V: TRBV29-1; size: -; D: -; J: TRBJ2-5; CDR3: CSVDPEGLETQYF; DNA: TGCAGCGTTGATCCTGAGGGGTTAGAGACCCAGTACTTC
V: TRBV3-1; size: many; D: -; J: TRBJ2-7; CDR3: CASSLGWGAAYEQYF; DNA: TGTGCCAGCAGCCTAGGGTGGGGGGCAGCCTACGAGCAGTACTTC
V: TRBV28; size: -; D: TRBD1; J: TRBJ2-5; CDR3: CATAWDSKRETQYF; DNA: TGTGCCACGGCCTGGGACAGTAAAAGAGAGACCCAGTACTTC
V: TRBV4-2; size: many; D: -; J: TRBJ2-7; CDR3: CASSQGSAGEQYF; DNA: TGTGCCAGCAGCCAAGGATCAGCCGGCGAGCAGTACTTC
V: TRBV12-3/TRBV12-4; size: many; D: -; J: TRBJ2-1; CDR3: CASRPTWDEQFF; DNA: TGTGCCAGCAGGCCAACATGGGATGAGCAGTTCTTC
V: TRBV20-1; size: -; D: -; J: TRBJ2-7; CDR3: CSARSSGSLEQYF; DNA: TGCAGTGCTAGGAGCAGCGGAAGCTTAGAGCAGTACTTC
V: TRBV20-1; size: -; D: -; J: TRBJ2-7; CDR3: CSARPPLTQPYEQYF; DNA: TGCAGTGCTAGACCCCCACTAACCCAGCCTTACGAGCAGTACTTC
V: TRBV15; size: many; D: -; J: TRBJ1-2; CDR3: CATSRDRGFGYTF; DNA: TGTGCCACCAGCAGAGATCGGGGGTTTGGCTACACCTTC
V: TRBV28; size: many; D: -; J: TRBJ2-1; CDR3: CASSGPGHLNSYNEQFF; DNA: TGTGCCAGCAGTGGCCCGGGACACCTAAACTCCTACAATGAGCAGTTCTTC
V: TRBV6-5; size: -; D: -; J: TRBJ1-1; CDR3: CASSYNPGSEAFF; DNA: TGTGCCAGCAGTTACAATCCAGGATCTGAAGCTTTCTTT
V: TRBV5-1; size: few; D: -; J: TRBJ2-7; CDR3: CASSSRLTGSYEQYF; DNA: TGCGCCAGCAGCTCAAGGCTGACAGGCTCCTACGAGCAGTACTTC
V: TRBV6-2/TRBV6-3; size: -; D: -; J: TRBJ1-2; CDR3: CASRYYYGYTF; DNA: TGTGCCAGCAGATACTACTATGGCTACACCTTC
V: TRBV6-1; size: -; D: -; J: TRBJ1-5; CDR3: CASSEWGGSSQPQHF; DNA: TGTGCCAGCAGTGAATGGGGGGGCTCTAGTCAGCCCCAGCATTTT
V: TRBV27; size: -; D: -; J: TRBJ2-5; CDR3: CASTSRGEEETQYF; DNA: TGTGCCAGCACCTCAAGGGGGGAGGAAGAGACCCAGTACTTC
V: TRBV6-2/TRBV6-3; size: -; D: TRBD1; J: TRBJ1-3; CDR3: CASSYSRTGSGNTIYF; DNA: TGTGCCAGCAGTTACTCGAGGACAGGCTCTGGAAACACCATATATTTT
V: TRBV30; size: few; D: TRBD1; J: TRBJ2-7; CDR3: CAWSAGQASSYEQYF; DNA: TGTGCCTGGAGTGCAGGACAGGCTAGCTCCTACGAGCAGTACTTC
V: TRBV28; size: many; D: -; J: TRBJ1-2; CDR3: CASSSSSEAYGYTF; DNA: TGTGCCAGCAGTTCGTCCTCCGAGGCCTATGGCTACACCTTC
V: TRBV6-5; size: many; D: TRBD1; J: TRBJ1-5; CDR3: CASSRDSPFGQPQHF; DNA: TGTGCCAGCAGTCGGGACAGCCCTTTCGGGCAGCCCCAGCATTTT
V: TRBV28; size: many; D: -; J: TRBJ2-2; CDR3: CASSLTGRDTGELFF; DNA: TGTGCCAGCAGTTTAACCGGCCGGGACACCGGGGAGCTGTTTTTT
V: TRBV11-2; size: many; D: -; J: TRBJ2-5; CDR3: CASSSIPGLTRETQYF; DNA: TGTGCCAGCAGCTCCATACCGGGACTGACTCGGGAGACCCAGTACTTC
V: TRBV6-2/TRBV6-3; size: -; D: -; J: TRBJ1-2; CDR3: CASTPGGTAANYGYTF; DNA: TGTGCCAGCACCCCCGGGGGTACGGCGGCTAACTATGGCTACACCTTC
V: TRBV6-1; size: many; D: -; J: TRBJ1-2; CDR3: CATARGGVNYGYTF; DNA: TGTGCCACCGCGCGCGGCGGGGTTAACTATGGCTACACCTTC
V: TRBV28; size: many; D: TRBD1; J: TRBJ1-5; CDR3: CASSLRTGSNQPQHF; DNA: TGTGCCAGCAGTTTACGGACAGGGAGCAATCAGCCCCAGCATTTT
V: TRBV7-2; size: -; D: -; J: TRBJ2-7; CDR3: CASSLGGAPEQYF; DNA: TGTGCCAGCAGCTTAGGTGGGGCTCCCGAGCAGTACTTC
V: TRBV6-2/TRBV6-3; size: many; D: -; J: TRBJ2-7; CDR3: CASGRGPYEQYF; DNA: TGTGCCAGCGGCAGGGGCCCCTACGAGCAGTACTTC
V: TRBV10-3; size: -; D: TRBD1; J: TRBJ1-5; CDR3: CASCGSTGTSNQPQHF; DNA: TGTGCCAGCTGTGGGTCGACAGGGACCAGCAATCAGCCCCAGCATTTT
V: TRBV6-5; size: many; D: TRBD2; J: TRBJ2-2; CDR3: CASRFGTSGSIGELFF; DNA: TGTGCCAGCAGATTTGGGACTAGCGGGAGTATCGGGGAGCTGTTTTTT
V: TRBV28; size: many; D: TRBD2; J: TRBJ2-7; CDR3: CASSFRTSASYEQYF; DNA: TGTGCCAGCAGTTTTAGGACTAGCGCCTCCTACGAGCAGTACTTC
V: TRBV19; size: many; D: -; J: TRBJ2-7; CDR3: CARNPPGRSSYEQYF; DNA: TGTGCCAGAAACCCCCCGGGACGGAGCTCCTACGAGCAGTACTTC